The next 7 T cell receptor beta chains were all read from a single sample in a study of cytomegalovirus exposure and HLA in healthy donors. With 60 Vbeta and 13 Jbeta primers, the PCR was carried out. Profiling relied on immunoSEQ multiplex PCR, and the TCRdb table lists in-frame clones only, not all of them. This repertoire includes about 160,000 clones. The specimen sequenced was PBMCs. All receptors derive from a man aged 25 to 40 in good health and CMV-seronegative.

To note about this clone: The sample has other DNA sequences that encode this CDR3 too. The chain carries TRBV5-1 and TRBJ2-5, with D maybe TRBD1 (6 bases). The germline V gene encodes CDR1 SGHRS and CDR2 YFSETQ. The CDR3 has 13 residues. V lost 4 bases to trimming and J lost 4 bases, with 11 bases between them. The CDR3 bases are TGCGCCAGCAGCCCAGGACAGAGAGAGACCCAGTACTTC. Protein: CASSPGQRETQYF. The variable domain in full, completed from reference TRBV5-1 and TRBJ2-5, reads KAGVTQTPRYLIKTRGQQVTLSCSPISGHRSVSWYQQTPGQGLQFLFEYFSETQRNKGNFPGRFSGRQFSNSRSEMNVSTLELGDSALYLCASSPGQRETQYFGPGTRLLVL.

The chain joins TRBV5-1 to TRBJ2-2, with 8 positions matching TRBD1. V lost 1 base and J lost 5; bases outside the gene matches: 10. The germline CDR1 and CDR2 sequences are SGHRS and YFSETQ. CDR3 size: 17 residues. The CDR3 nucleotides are TGCGCCAGCAGCTTGTGGACCAGGGGGCGCCGAACCGGGGAGCTGTTTTTT. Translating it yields CASSLWTRGRRTGELFF.

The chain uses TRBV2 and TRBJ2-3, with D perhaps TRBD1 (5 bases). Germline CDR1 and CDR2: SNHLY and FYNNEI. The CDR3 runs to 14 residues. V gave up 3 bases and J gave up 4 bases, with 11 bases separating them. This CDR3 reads CASSDPAGPDTQYF. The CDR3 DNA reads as TGTGCCAGCAGTGATCCCGCAGGGCCAGATACGCAGTATTTT.

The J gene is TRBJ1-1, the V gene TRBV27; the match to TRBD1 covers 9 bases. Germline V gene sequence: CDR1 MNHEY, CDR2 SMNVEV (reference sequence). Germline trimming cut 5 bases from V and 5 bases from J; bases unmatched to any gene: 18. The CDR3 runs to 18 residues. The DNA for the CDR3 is TGTGCCAGCAGTCCCCCCCGCGGACAGGGGCTCAGGGGTACTGAAGCTTTCTTT. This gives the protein CASSPPRGQGLRGTEAFF.

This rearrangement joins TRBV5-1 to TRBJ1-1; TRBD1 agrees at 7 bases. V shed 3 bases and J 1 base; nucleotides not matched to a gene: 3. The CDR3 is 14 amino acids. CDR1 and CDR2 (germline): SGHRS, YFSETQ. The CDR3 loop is CASSSGQPNTEAFF. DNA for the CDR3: TGCGCCAGCAGCTCGGGACAGCCGAACACTGAAGCTTTCTTT. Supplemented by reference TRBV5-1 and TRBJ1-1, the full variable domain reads KAGVTQTPRYLIKTRGQQVTLSCSPISGHRSVSWYQQTPGQGLQFLFEYFSETQRNKGNFPGRFSGRQFSNSRSEMNVSTLELGDSALYLCASSSGQPNTEAFFGQGTRLTVV.

CDR3 sequence: CAWSVGQGSGELFF. The DNA for the CDR3 is TGTGCCTGGAGTGTTGGACAGGGAAGCGGGGAGCTGTTTTTT. This chain connects TRBV30 to TRBJ2-2, with TRBD1 identical over 8 bases. CDR1 is GTSNPN, CDR2 SVGIG, per germline (reference sequence). This CDR3 is built from 14 residues. V lost 0 bases to trimming and J lost 7 bases; unmatched junction nucleotides: 4.

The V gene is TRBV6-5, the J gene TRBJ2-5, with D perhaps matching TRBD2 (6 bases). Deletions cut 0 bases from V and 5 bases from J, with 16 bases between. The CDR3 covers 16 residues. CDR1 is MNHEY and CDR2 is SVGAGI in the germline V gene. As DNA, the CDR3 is TGTGCCAGCAGTTACTCGGGGACCGGGGACTGGGAGACCCAGTACTTC. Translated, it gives CASSYSGTGDWETQYF.